This T cell receptor (beta chain) was documented in a study of blood T cell repertoires in COVID-19. As for the study in general: Samples of COVID-19 (acute and convalescent) were obtained from the United States, Italy and Spain. The analysed material was cDNA or gDNA that came from T cells, B-cell-depleted T cells, or PBMCs.

Original processing methods: Nucleated cell number was recorded as an estimate derived from reference gene primer amplification. Assay used: immunoSEQ multiplex PCR; TCRdb lists only in-frame clones, some missing. From that table come the V and J calls and clone size; the DNA was used to work out D and trimming. The sample lists approximately 83,000 clones, about 85% occurring once. This CDR3 spans 16 amino acids. Trimming left V 6 bases short and J 0 bases short, with 18 bases between. Germline values: CDR1 MNHEY, CDR2 SMNVEV (reference sequence). This sequence joins TRBV27 and TRBJ2-7; tentatively, D is TRBD1 (7 bases). This TCR derives from a man over 45 with acute or convalescent COVID-19. The material sequenced was peripheral blood. CDR3 bases: TGTGCCAGCAGCCGGGGGTCGGGACAGAGCTCCTACGAGCAGTACTTC. Translated, it gives CASSRGSGQSSYEQYF.